This TCR beta chain was captured by sequencing in a study of T cells in Graves' hyperthyroidism and ophthalmopathy. On the study more broadly: Prior to any treatment, at the point of initial diagnosis, peripheral blood was collected. Overall study results and limits: In the analysis, a 13 V-J model separated ophthalmopathy from stable hyperthyroidism.

Thyroid ultrasound and orbital computed tomography, with clinical symptoms and serum thyroxine and TRAb, informed diagnoses. Amplified TCR beta CDR3 regions derived from RNA transcripts. The HTBI primer set served for first-round RT-PCR of the TCR CDR3. MiXCR, applied by TCRdb to the multiplex PCR reads, yields one record per CDR3 protein. This table has nearly 750,000 distinct CDR3 sequences, about 35% appearing once. This clonotype was picked up a small number of times. Its antigen remains unknown. Per germline, CDR1 DFQATT and CDR2 SNEGSKA (reference sequence). Trimming took 3 bases from V and 6 from J, leaving 14 bases between them. The CDR3 runs to 13 residues.

The sequenced sample was blood. This TCR was sampled from a woman between 40 and 55 years old with Graves' hyperthyroidism. This chain links TRBV20-1 with TRBJ1-1; D is ambiguous. CDR3 sequence: CSARESVGSEAFF. DNA of the CDR3: TGCAGTGCTAGGGAGTCCGTTGGTTCTGAAGCTTTCTTT.